This T cell receptor beta chain was sequenced during a study of cytomegalovirus exposure and HLA in healthy donors. Study-wide findings and caveats: In a later analysis, several top co-occurrence clusters appeared linked to parvovirus B19, influenza, CMV and Epstein-Barr virus. The study dropped some indistinguishable V segments, TRBV6-2 and TRBV6-3 among them.

To note about this clone: Its antigen remains unidentified.

The study ran its PCR with 60 Vbeta and 13 Jbeta primers. The assay was immunoSEQ multiplex PCR, and TCRdb's table has in-frame clones only and misses some. The sample lists 120,000 or so clones, under 90% occurring once. V lost 0 bases and J 9 bases, leaving 10 bases between the germline ends. The CDR3 has 14 amino acids. Germline V CDR1 and CDR2: SGDLS, YYNGEE. This chain links TRBV9 with TRBJ1-6; no clear D. The TCR was taken from a female donor in good health and CMV-seropositive. The material sequenced was PBMCs. CDR3 protein: CASSVGGESSPLHF. CDR3 in DNA: TGTGCCAGCAGCGTAGGAGGAGAGTCTTCACCCCTCCACTTT.